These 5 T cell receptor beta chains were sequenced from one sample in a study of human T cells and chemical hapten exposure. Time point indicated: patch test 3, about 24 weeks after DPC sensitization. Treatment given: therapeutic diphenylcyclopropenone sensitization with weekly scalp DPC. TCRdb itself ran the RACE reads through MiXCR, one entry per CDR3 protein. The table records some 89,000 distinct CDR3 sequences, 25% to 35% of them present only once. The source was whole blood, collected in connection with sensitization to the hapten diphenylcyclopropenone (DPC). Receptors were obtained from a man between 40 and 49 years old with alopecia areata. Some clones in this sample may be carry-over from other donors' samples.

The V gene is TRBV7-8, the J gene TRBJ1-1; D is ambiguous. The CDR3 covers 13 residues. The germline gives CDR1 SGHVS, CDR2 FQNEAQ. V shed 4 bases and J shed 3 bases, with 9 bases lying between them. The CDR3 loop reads CASSYTRDTEAFF. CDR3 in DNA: TGTGCCAGCAGCTATACCCGGGACACTGAAGCTTTCTTT.

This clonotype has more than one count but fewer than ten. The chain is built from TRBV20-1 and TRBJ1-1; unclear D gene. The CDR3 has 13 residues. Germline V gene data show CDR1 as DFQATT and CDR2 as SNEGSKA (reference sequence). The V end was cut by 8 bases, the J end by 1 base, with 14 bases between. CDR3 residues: CSTRVFRNTEAFF. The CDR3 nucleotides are TGCAGTACTCGTGTTTTTAGGAACACTGAAGCTTTCTTT.

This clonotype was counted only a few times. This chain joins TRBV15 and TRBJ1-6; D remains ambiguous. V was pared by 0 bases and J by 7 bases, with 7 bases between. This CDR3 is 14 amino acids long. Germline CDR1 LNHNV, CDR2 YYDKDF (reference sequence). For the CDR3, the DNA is TGTGCCACCAGCAGAGAAGGGAGAAATTCACCCCTCCACTTT. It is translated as CATSREGRNSPLHF. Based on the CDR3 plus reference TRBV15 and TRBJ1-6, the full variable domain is DAMVIQNPRYQVTQFGKPVTLSCSQTLNHNVMYWYQQKSSQAPKLLFHYYDKDFNNEADTPDNFQSRRPNTSFCFLDIRSPGLGDTAMYLCATSREGRNSPLHFGNGTRLTVT.

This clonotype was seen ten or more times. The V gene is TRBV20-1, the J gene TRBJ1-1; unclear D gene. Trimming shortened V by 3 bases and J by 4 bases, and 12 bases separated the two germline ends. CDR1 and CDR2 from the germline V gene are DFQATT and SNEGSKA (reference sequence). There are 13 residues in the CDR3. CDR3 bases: TGCAGTGCTAGGGTCGACATGGGCACTGAAGCTTTCTTT. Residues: CSARVDMGTEAFF.

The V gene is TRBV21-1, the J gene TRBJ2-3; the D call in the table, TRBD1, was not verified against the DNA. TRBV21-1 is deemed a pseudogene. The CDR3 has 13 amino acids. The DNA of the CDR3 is TGTGCCAGCTGGGGGGAGAGCACAGATACGCAGTATTTT. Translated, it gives CASWGESTDTQYF.